This T cell receptor beta chain was captured in a study of identical twins. Notes on the study in general: Memory repertoires lacked the insertion deficit that abundant cord blood beta clonotypes showed.

The sample holds a few counts of this clonotype. The target antigen is unknown. TCRdb re-called the 5' RACE reads with MiXCR, one entry per CDR3 protein. This table holds hundreds of thousands of distinct CDR3 sequences, approximately 13% found once. The V end lost 1 base, the J end lost 7 bases, and 14 bases lay between the germline ends. Germline-derived CDR1 and CDR2 are SQVTM and ANQGSEA. The CDR3 totals 13 residues. These data were also filed under a second study, of yellow fever vaccine responses in identical twins.

This TCR was recovered from a woman in her late teens or twenties in good health. The sample consisted of PBMCs. The chain couples TRBV29-1 to TRBJ2-7; D possibly corresponds to TRBD2 (5 bases). CDR3 nucleotides: TGCAGCGTTGAAGCTTCTCGGGGTAGGGAGCAGTACTTC. Translation gives CSVEASRGREQYF.